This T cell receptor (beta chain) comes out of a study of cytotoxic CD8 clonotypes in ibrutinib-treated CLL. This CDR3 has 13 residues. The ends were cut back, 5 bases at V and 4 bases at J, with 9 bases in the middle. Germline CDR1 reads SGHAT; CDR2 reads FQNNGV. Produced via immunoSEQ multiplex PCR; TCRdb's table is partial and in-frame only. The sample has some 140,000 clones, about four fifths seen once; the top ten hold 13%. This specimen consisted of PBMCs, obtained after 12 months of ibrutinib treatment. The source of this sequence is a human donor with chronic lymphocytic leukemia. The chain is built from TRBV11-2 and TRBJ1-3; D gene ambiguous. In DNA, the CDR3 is TGTGCCAGCAGCCTTACAGTGGGAAACACCATATATTTT. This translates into CASSLTVGNTIYF. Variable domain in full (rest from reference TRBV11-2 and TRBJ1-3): EAGVAQSPRYKIIEKRQSVAFWCNPISGHATLYWYQQILGQGPKLLIQFQNNGVVDDSQLPKDRFSAERLKGVDSTLKIQPAKLEDSAVYLCASSLTVGNTIYFGEGSWLTVV.